This TCR beta chain was retrieved from a study of human T cells and chemical hapten exposure. Study details: Alopecia areata, totalis or universalis affected patients who were mostly female.

This clonotype was observed a few times. The antigen remains undetermined. CDR1 is SQVTM and CDR2 is ANQGSEA in the germline V gene. Between the trimmed V and J ends, which lost 6 bases and 2 bases, there was a span of 16 bases. This CDR3 contains 14 residues. The time point was: patch test 1, 2 weeks after DPC sensitization. Treatment reported: therapeutic diphenylcyclopropenone sensitization with weekly scalp DPC. The library gave individual cDNA molecules unique molecular identifiers. TCRdb processed the RACE reads anew with MiXCR; each CDR3 protein has one entry. The sample includes 150,000 to 200,000 distinct CDR3 sequences, around 13% of them seen just once. Notes on the study in general: The count of PT1 expanded TCRs correlated positively with patch test score. TCRs exceeding 1 in 1000 frequency stayed unchanged with DPC sensitization.

The receptor was derived from a woman aged 25 to 39 with alopecia areata. Some clones in this sample may be carry-over from other donors' samples. J is TRBJ1-2 and V is TRBV29-1; a possible D gene is TRBD1 (5 bases). This material consisted of whole blood, taken in connection with sensitization to the hapten diphenylcyclopropenone (DPC). The CDR3 DNA reads as TGCAGCGTGGACCGGGACGCCACAAACTATGGCTACACCTTC. This codes for CSVDRDATNYGYTF.